This TCR beta chain was identified in a study of a mutant IDH1 vaccine in newly diagnosed glioma. Across the study: The treated population exhibited a male proportion of roughly 62%, a female proportion of about 38%, and a mean age of 40.4 years.

General observations from the study: There seemed to be no relation between pseudoprogression and changes in top peripheral T cell clonotypes. Less than 95% of patients showed vaccine-induced immune responses across multiple MHC alleles.

The ends lost 1 base at V and 7 bases at J; junction bases unmatched: 6. CDR1 is MNHEY, CDR2 SMNVEV, per germline (reference sequence). The CDR3 contains 15 residues. The protocol was immunoSEQ multiplex PCR, while the TCRdb copy is restricted to in-frame clones and leaves out a portion. The sample consists of approximately 70,000 clones, 79% of them appearing once. A word on this clone: Its matching antigen is unknown.

Time point of the sample: baseline, week 1 (first vaccination visit). Treatment defined: pre-vaccination baseline after standard-of-care therapy. New astrocytomas of WHO grade 3 or 4 that were IDH1-mutant and ATRX-lost were found in the donors. This TCR came from a man over 45 with glioma. The chain recombines TRBV27 with TRBJ1-4, with 7 nucleotides matching TRBD1. Sequencing used PBMCs, obtained from a glioma patient treated with radiotherapy, temozolomide or both. The CDR3 bases are TGTGCCAGCAGTTTATGGAATACAGGGGCTGAAAAACTGTTTTTT. Protein: CASSLWNTGAEKLFF.